The sequence of this T cell receptor (beta chain) was determined in a study of CD8 T cells in ankylosing spondylitis. The study, taken as a whole, reports: In ankylosing spondylitis blood, a motif of fewer than 10 highly homologous TCR beta variants appeared characteristic. Earlier studies detected some motif variants in reactive arthritis synovial fluid and blood.

The V gene's germline CDR1 is DFQATT and CDR2 SNEGSKA (reference sequence). The CDR3 extends over 14 amino acids. The V end was cut by 0 bases, the J end by 11 bases, with 19 bases between. TCR beta libraries were made by quantitative 5'-RACE with molecular barcodes. From the 5' RACE reads, TCRdb called clonotypes with MiXCR, one entry per CDR3 protein. The table lists approximately 260,000 distinct CDR3 sequences, over 8.5% of them singletons. Only a few counts were recorded for this clonotype. Its specificity is unknown. The genes are TRBV20-1 and TRBJ1-1; D is perhaps TRBD1 (6 bases). The material sequenced was blood, either unsorted or a sorted T cell fraction (not recorded which). This sequence was found in a male donor with ankylosing spondylitis or in good health (not recorded which). CDR3 bases: TGCAGTGCTAGAGAGGCCAGGGGCCCTTCGAGGGCTTTCTTT. This codes for CSAREARGPSRAFF.